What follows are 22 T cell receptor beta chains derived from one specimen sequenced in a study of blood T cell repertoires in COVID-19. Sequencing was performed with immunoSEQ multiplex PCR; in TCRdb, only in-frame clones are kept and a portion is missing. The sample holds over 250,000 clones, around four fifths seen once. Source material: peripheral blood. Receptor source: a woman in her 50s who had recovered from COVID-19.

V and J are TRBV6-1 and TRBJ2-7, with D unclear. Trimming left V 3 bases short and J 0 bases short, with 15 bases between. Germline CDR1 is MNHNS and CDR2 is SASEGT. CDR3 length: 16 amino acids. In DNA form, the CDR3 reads TGTGCCAGCAGTGACAGATCAGTTCCTAGCTCCTACGAGCAGTACTTC. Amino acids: CASSDRSVPSSYEQYF.

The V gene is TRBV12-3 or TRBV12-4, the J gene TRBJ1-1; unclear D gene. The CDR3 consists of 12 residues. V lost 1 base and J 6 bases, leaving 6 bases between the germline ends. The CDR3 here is CASSLGSAEAFF. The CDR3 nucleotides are TGTGCCAGCAGTTTAGGCTCGGCTGAAGCTTTCTTT.

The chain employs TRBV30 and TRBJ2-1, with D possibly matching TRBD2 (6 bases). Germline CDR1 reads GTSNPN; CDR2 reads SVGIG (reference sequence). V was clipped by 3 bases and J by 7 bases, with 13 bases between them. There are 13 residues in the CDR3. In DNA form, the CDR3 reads TGTGCCTGGAGCCTCAATGGAGGGAATGAGCAGTTCTTC. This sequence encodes CAWSLNGGNEQFF.

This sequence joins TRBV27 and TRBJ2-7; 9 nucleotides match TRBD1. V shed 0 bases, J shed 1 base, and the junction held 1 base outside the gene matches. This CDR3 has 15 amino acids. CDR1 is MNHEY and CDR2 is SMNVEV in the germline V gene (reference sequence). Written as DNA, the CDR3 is TGTGCCAGCAGTTTATCCGGGACAGGGTCCTACGAGCAGTACTTC. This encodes CASSLSGTGSYEQYF.

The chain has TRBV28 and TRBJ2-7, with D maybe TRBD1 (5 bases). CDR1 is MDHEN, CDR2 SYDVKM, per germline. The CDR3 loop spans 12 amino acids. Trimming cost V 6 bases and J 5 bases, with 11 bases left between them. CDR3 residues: CASRQGRHEQYF. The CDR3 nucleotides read TGTGCCAGCAGGCAGGGTAGGCACGAGCAGTACTTC.

The chain's CDR3 is CASSLVGTANEKLFF. DNA for the CDR3: TGTGCCAGCAGCCTAGTCGGGACAGCTAATGAAAAACTGTTTTTT. The chain joins TRBV7-3 to TRBJ1-4, with 7 bases fitting TRBD1. The germline V gene encodes CDR1 SGHTA and CDR2 FQGTGA. The CDR3 is 15 residues long. With 5 bases clipped from V and 3 bases from J, the junction kept 6 bases outside the gene matches.

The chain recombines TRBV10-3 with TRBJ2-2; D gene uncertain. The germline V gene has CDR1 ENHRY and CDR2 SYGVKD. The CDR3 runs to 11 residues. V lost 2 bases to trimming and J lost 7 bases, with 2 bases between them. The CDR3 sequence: CAISELGELFF. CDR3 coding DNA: TGTGCCATCAGTGAGCTCGGGGAGCTGTTTTTT.

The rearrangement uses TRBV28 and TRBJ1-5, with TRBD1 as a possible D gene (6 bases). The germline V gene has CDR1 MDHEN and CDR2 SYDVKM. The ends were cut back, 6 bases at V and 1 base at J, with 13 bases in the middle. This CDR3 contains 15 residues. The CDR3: CASRSQGQSNQPQHF. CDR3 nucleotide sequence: TGTGCCAGCAGGTCTCAGGGGCAGAGCAATCAGCCCCAGCATTTT. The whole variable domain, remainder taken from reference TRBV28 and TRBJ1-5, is DVKVTQSSRYLVKRTGEKVFLECVQDMDHENMFWYRQDPGLGLRLIYFSYDVKMKEKGDIPEGYSVSREKKERFSLILESASTNQTSMYLCASRSQGQSNQPQHFGDGTRLSIL.

CDR3 sequence reads: CAIHGQGEATDTQYF. As DNA, the CDR3 is TGTGCCATCCACGGACAGGGGGAGGCGACAGATACGCAGTATTTT. The chain couples TRBV10-3 to TRBJ2-3; TRBD1 matches 10 bases. Germline V gives CDR1 ENHRY, CDR2 SYGVKD. This CDR3 has 15 residues. V lost 8 bases, J lost 3 bases, and 8 bases stayed unmatched.

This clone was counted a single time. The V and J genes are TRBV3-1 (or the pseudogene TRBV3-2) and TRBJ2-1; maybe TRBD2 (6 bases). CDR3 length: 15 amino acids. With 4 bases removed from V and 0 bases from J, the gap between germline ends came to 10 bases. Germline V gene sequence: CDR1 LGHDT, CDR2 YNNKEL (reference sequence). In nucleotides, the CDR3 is TGTGCCAGCAGCCCCCTGGGGGGCTCCTACAATGAGCAGTTCTTC. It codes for CASSPLGGSYNEQFF.

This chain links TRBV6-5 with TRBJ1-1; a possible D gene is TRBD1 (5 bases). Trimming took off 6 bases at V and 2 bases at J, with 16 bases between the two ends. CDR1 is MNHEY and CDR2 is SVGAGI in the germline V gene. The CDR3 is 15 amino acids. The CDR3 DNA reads TGTGCCAGCAGCCTAAGGGAGGGGACCAACACTGAAGCTTTCTTT. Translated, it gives CASSLREGTNTEAFF.

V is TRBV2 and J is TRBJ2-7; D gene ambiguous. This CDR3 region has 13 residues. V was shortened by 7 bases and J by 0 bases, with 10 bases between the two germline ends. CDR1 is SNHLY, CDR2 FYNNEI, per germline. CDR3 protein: CASKRNPSYEQYF. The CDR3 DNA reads TGTGCCAGCAAGCGAAACCCCTCCTACGAGCAGTACTTC.

The CDR3 region is CSVDDRYGYTF. CDR3 nucleotide sequence: TGCAGCGTTGATGACAGATATGGCTACACCTTC. V gene TRBV29-1 combines with J gene TRBJ1-2; perhaps TRBD1 as D (5 bases). The CDR3 is 11 residues long. The ends were cut back, 3 bases at V and 5 bases at J, with 7 bases in the middle. CDR1 and CDR2 (germline): SQVTM, ANQGSEA.

CDR3 bases: TGTGCCAGCAGCTTCGACAGGGCGTATGGCTACACCTTC. As protein: CASSFDRAYGYTF. J is TRBJ1-2 and V is TRBV7-9; 7 nucleotides align to TRBD1. With 3 bases clipped from V and 5 bases from J, the junction kept 3 bases outside the gene matches. This CDR3 contains 13 residues. Germline V gene lookup returns CDR1 SEHNR and CDR2 FQNEAQ (reference sequence). Full variable domain (rest looked up from reference TRBV7-9 and TRBJ1-2): DTGVSQNPRHKITKRGQNVTFRCDPISEHNRLYWYRQTLGQGPEFLTYFQNEAQLEKSRLLSDRFSAERPKGSFSTLEIQRTEQGDSAMYLCASSFDRAYGYTFGSGTRLTVV.

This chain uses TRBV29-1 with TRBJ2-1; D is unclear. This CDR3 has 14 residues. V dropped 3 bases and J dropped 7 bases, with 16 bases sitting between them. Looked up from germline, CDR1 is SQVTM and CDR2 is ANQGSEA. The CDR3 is CSVDRQVRSNEQFF. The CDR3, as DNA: TGCAGCGTTGACAGGCAGGTTAGATCGAATGAGCAGTTCTTC.

The CDR3 is CASTLAGGGNTQYF. The CDR3 region has the DNA TGTGCCAGCACTCTAGCGGGGGGCGGGAATACGCAGTATTTT. The chain is built from TRBV7-8 and TRBJ2-3; 11 bases align to TRBD2. There are 14 residues in the CDR3. CDR1 is SGHVS and CDR2 is FQNEAQ in the germline V gene. Trimming cost V 7 bases and J 7 bases; bases outside gene matches: 7. Full variable domain (outside the CDR3, taken from reference TRBV7-8 and TRBJ2-3): GAGVSQSPRYKVAKRGQDVALRCDPISGHVSLFWYQQALGQGPEFLTYFQNEAQLDKSGLPSDRFFAERPEGSVSTLKIQRTQQEDSAVYLCASTLAGGGNTQYFGPGTRLTVL.

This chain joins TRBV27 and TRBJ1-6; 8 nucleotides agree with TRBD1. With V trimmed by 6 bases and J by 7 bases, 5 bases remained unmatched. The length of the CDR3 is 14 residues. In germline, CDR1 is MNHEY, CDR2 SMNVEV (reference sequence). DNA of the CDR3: TGTGCCAGCAGGACGGGACAGGCAAATTCACCCCTCCACTTT. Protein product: CASRTGQANSPLHF.

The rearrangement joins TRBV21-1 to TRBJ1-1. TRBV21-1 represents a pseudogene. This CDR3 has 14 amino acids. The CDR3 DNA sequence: TGTGCCAGCAGCAAAGGGATACATGGCGGGGAGGCTTTCTTT. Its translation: CASSKGIHGGEAFF.

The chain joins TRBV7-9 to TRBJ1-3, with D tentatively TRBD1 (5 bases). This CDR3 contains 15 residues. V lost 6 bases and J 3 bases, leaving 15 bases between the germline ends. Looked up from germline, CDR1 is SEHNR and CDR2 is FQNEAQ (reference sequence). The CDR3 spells CASRAPPGHGNTIYF. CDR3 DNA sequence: TGTGCCAGCAGAGCCCCACCAGGGCATGGAAACACCATATATTTT.

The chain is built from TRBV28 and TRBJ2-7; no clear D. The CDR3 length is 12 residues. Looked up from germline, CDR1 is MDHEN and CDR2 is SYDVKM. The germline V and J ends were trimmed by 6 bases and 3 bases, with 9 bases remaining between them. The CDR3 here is CASSTHSYEQYF. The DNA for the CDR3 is TGTGCCAGCAGCACCCACAGCTACGAGCAGTACTTC.

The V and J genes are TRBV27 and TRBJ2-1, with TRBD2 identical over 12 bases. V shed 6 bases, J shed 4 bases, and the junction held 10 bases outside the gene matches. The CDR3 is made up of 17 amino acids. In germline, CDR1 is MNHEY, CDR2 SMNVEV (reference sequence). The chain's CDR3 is CASSQTGLAGGYNEQFF. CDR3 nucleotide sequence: TGTGCCAGCAGCCAAACCGGGCTAGCGGGGGGGTACAATGAGCAGTTCTTC.

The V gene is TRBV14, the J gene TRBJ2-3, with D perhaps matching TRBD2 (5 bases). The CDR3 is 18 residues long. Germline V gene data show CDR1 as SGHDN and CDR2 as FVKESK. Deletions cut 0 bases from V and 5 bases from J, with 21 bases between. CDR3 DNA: TGTGCCAGCAGCCAAGACGGGGTCCGAGACCCAGGACGAGATACGCAGTATTTT. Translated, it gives CASSQDGVRDPGRDTQYF.